This TCR beta chain was found in a study of beta chain features in type 1 diabetes. Overall study findings and caveats: Across patients, naive, central memory and Treg TCRB repertoires exhibited apparently greater similarity than was observed across healthy donors.

Sorting with CD45RO/CCR7/CD25/CD127/CD95/CD27 yielded naive, central memory, regulatory and stem-like memory CD4+ cells. Reverse transcribing all isolated RNA meant expressed TCRB transcripts were sequenced. Assay used: immunoSEQ multiplex PCR; TCRdb lists only in-frame clones, some missing. Found here are fewer than 400,000 clones, roughly 8% of them singletons; the top ten hold less than 0.45%. This clone was found a few times. The antigen remains undetermined. V lost 10 bases to trimming and J lost 5 bases, with 10 bases between them. The CDR3 sequence is 11 residues long. Germline lookup yields CDR1 ENHRY and CDR2 SYGVKD.

This receptor was obtained from a woman between 18 and 29 years old in good health. V gene TRBV10-3 combines with J gene TRBJ2-3; D ambiguous. Material for sequencing was central memory CD4+ T cells from blood. CDR3 in DNA: TGTGCCACCCAATTAGGAGATACGCAGTATTTT. Amino acid sequence: CATQLGDTQYF.